The 18 T cell receptor beta chains below come from one sample, sequenced in a study of beta chain features in type 1 diabetes. Reverse transcribing all isolated RNA meant expressed TCRB transcripts were sequenced. Data came from immunoSEQ multiplex PCR; TCRdb stores just in-frame clones and leaves some out. The sample has 150,000 or so clones; around 63% are singletons. Their recognized antigens are unknown. General study findings and limits: Type 1 diabetes patients showed a moderate but significant shortening of TCRB CDR3s in all four CD4+ subsets.

Material for sequencing was naive CD4+ T cells from blood. Receptor source: a man aged 30 to 45 with type 1 diabetes.

CDR3 sequence: CAWTPSGSEQYF. For the CDR3, the DNA is TGTGCCTGGACCCCGTCGGGTTCCGAGCAGTACTTC. V gene TRBV30 combines with J gene TRBJ2-7; D is undetermined. CDR1 is GTSNPN and CDR2 is SVGIG in the germline V gene (reference sequence). This CDR3 region has 12 residues. V shed 4 bases and J shed 6 bases, with 13 bases lying between them.

The chain links TRBV20-1 to TRBJ2-5; weak D call: TRBD1 (5 bases). The CDR3 has 11 residues. Per germline, CDR1 DFQATT and CDR2 SNEGSKA (reference sequence). The CDR3 region has the DNA TGCACCGTCTGGGGCGGAAGGACCCAGTACTTC. This codes for CTVWGGRTQYF.

V and J are TRBV7-2 and TRBJ2-3; D gene uncertain. CDR1 is SGHTA and CDR2 is FQGNSA in the germline V gene. The CDR3 totals 14 residues. V was trimmed by 2 bases and J by 4 bases, leaving 10 bases between them. The CDR3 DNA follows: TGTGCCAGCAGCTTAAGGGTGCGAGCAGATACGCAGTATTTT. Protein sequence: CASSLRVRADTQYF.

The CDR3 region has the DNA TGTGCCAGCAGTGCGAGTCAGGGTTACATTCAGTACTTC. Translation: CASSASQGYIQYF. The chain joins TRBV25-1 to TRBJ2-4; D perhaps matches TRBD1 (5 bases). Germline V lookup: CDR1 MGHDK, CDR2 SYGVNS. Trimming left V 4 bases short and J 8 bases short, with 12 bases between. This CDR3 is built from 13 residues.

This clone came up once. The rearrangement links TRBV25-1 to TRBJ1-4, with D possibly TRBD1 on 5 matching bases. Germline-derived CDR1 and CDR2 are MGHDK and SYGVNS. This CDR3 is 15 amino acids long. The V end lost 6 bases, the J end lost 4 bases, and 15 bases lay between the germline ends. The CDR3 region is CASSQGSRLNEKLFF. As DNA, the CDR3 is TGTGCCAGCAGCCAGGGTTCCCGCCTTAATGAAAAACTGTTTTTT.

The V and J genes are TRBV9 and TRBJ2-7; 9 bases are shared with TRBD1. Germline trimming cut 4 bases from V and 5 bases from J; bases unmatched to any gene: 7. The length of the CDR3 is 14 residues. Germline V gives CDR1 SGDLS, CDR2 YYNGEE. Here the CDR3 reads CASSTGTGWNEQYF. CDR3 nucleotides: TGTGCCAGCAGCACCGGGACAGGGTGGAACGAGCAGTACTTC.

This chain links TRBV29-1 with TRBJ2-7; 9 bases align to TRBD1. CDR3 length: 13 residues. After removal of 4 bases from V and 5 bases from J, the junction contained 6 bases not matched to a gene. Germline assignment: CDR1 SQVTM and CDR2 ANQGSEA. CDR3 region: CSVVGQGGDEQYF. In DNA, the CDR3 is TGCAGCGTTGTGGGACAGGGAGGCGACGAGCAGTACTTC.

The chain combines TRBV5-1 with TRBJ2-7; D remains unclear. CDR3 size: 16 residues. Germline CDR1 SGHRS, CDR2 YFSETQ. V lost 6 bases to trimming and J lost 3 bases, with 22 bases between them. As DNA, the CDR3 is TGCGCCAGCAACAAGGGTACGACAAAACCTGACTACGAGCAGTACTTC. As protein: CASNKGTTKPDYEQYF.

This clone was picked up a small number of times. The chain recombines TRBV30 with TRBJ1-1; D possibly corresponds to TRBD1 (5 bases). Germline V gene lookup returns CDR1 GTSNPN and CDR2 SVGIG (reference sequence). This CDR3 spans 11 amino acids. The ends were cut back, 7 bases at V and 8 bases at J, with 14 bases in the middle. The CDR3 sequence: CASAGLHEAFF. The CDR3 nucleotides read TGTGCCTCCGCGGGACTTCACGAAGCTTTCTTT.

The rearrangement uses TRBV2 and TRBJ2-5; D may be TRBD1 or TRBD2 (5 bases each). Trimming cost V 9 bases and J 1 base, with 15 bases left between them. The V gene's germline CDR1 is SNHLY and CDR2 FYNNEI. The CDR3 sequence is 14 residues long. CDR3 region: CASLRETTQETQYF. CDR3 sequence (DNA): TGTGCCAGTCTCAGGGAGACGACCCAAGAGACCCAGTACTTC.

This clone was seen just once. The V and J genes are TRBV9 and TRBJ1-1, with D unresolved. Trimming pared 0 bases from V and 4 bases from J, leaving 10 bases between. The CDR3 spans 14 residues. CDR1 is SGDLS and CDR2 is YYNGEE in the germline V gene. The CDR3 DNA is TGTGCCAGCAGCGTAGACCCCTCGGGCACTGAAGCTTTCTTT. Its translation: CASSVDPSGTEAFF. The full variable domain, completed using reference TRBV9 and TRBJ1-1, is DSGVTQTPKHLITATGQRVTLRCSPRSGDLSVYWYQQSLDQGLQFLIQYYNGEERAKGNILERFSAQQFPDLHSELNLSSLELGDSALYFCASSVDPSGTEAFFGQGTRLTVV.

This clone was seen more than once but under ten times. The chain couples TRBV25-1 to TRBJ2-3; D may be TRBD2 (5 bases). CDR1 is MGHDK, CDR2 SYGVNS, per germline. Trimming removed 5 bases at V and 0 bases at J, with 12 bases between. CDR3 length: 15 residues. The CDR3 region has the DNA TGTGCCAGCAGTCCCCTTTCGGGGAGCACAGATACGCAGTATTTT. Translated, it gives CASSPLSGSTDTQYF.

The V and J genes are TRBV30 and TRBJ1-1; D is possibly TRBD1 (5 bases). Germline V gene data show CDR1 as GTSNPN and CDR2 as SVGIG (reference sequence). This CDR3 comprises 12 residues. Trimming took off 4 bases at V and 4 bases at J, with 10 bases between the two ends. CDR3 nucleotides: TGTGCCTGGACAGGGTTCGGCACTGAAGCTTTCTTT. Translating it yields CAWTGFGTEAFF. The full variable domain, rest sourced from reference TRBV30 and TRBJ1-1, is SQTIHQWPATLVQPVGSPLSLECTVEGTSNPNLYWYRQAAGRGLQLLFYSVGIGQISSEVPQNLSASRPQDRQFILSSKKLLLSDSGFYLCAWTGFGTEAFFGQGTRLTVV.

The rearrangement links TRBV2 to TRBJ2-4; 9 positions match TRBD1. Germline CDR1 SNHLY, CDR2 FYNNEI. After removal of 6 bases from V and 8 bases from J, the junction contained 5 bases not matched to a gene. CDR3 length: 13 amino acids. This CDR3 is CASRGQGFHIQYF. The DNA for the CDR3 is TGTGCCAGCAGGGGACAGGGTTTTCACATTCAGTACTTC.

The chain carries TRBV7-9 and TRBJ2-1, with TRBD1 identical over 11 bases. The germline CDR1 and CDR2 sequences are SEHNR and FQNEAQ (reference sequence). This CDR3 region has 13 residues. With V trimmed by 9 bases and J by 5 bases, 3 bases remained unmatched. For the CDR3, the DNA is TGTGCCAGAGGGACAGGGGGACACAATGAGCAGTTCTTC. The encoded protein is CARGTGGHNEQFF.

The chain employs TRBV2 and TRBJ2-3; D is perhaps TRBD2 (6 bases). Trimming took off 6 bases at V and 6 bases at J, with 16 bases between the two ends. This CDR3 region has 14 residues. Germline V lookup: CDR1 SNHLY, CDR2 FYNNEI. DNA of the CDR3: TGTGCCAGCAGGGGTGATTCAGGGACTGATACGCAGTATTTT. As protein: CASRGDSGTDTQYF. The entire variable domain, with the rest obtained from reference TRBV2 and TRBJ2-3, is as follows: EPEVTQTPSHQVTQMGQEVILRCVPISNHLYFYWYRQILGQKVEFLVSFYNNEISEKSEIFDDQFSVERPDGSNFTLKIRSTKLEDSAMYFCASRGDSGTDTQYFGPGTRLTVL.

This rearrangement joins TRBV4-3 to TRBJ2-1, with D hard to call. V was pared by 1 base and J by 5 bases, with 18 bases between. CDR3 length: 17 amino acids. Germline V gene data show CDR1 as LGHNA and CDR2 as YSLEER. This CDR3 reads CASSQGTTIISNNEQFF. In nucleotides, the CDR3 is TGCGCCAGCAGCCAAGGCACCACAATCATATCGAACAATGAGCAGTTCTTC.

The chain combines TRBV29-1 with TRBJ1-6; D is possibly TRBD1 (5 bases). The V and J ends lost 4 bases and 6 bases respectively, with 13 bases between them. The CDR3 consists of 14 residues. Germline-derived CDR1 and CDR2 are SQVTM and ANQGSEA. CDR3 protein: CSVADSLGNSPLHF. The CDR3 DNA reads TGCAGCGTTGCTGACAGCCTGGGTAATTCACCCCTCCACTTT.